This T cell receptor (beta chain) derives from a study of T cells in Graves' hyperthyroidism and ophthalmopathy. This clonotype was seen at least ten times. On the basis of clinical symptoms, serum thyroxine and TRAb, thyroid ultrasound and orbital computed tomography, diagnoses were made. TCR beta CDR3 regions were amplified from RNA transcripts. A set of HTBI primers served as the primers for a first-round RT-PCR of the TCR CDR3. TCRdb re-analysed the multiplex PCR reads in MiXCR, keeping a single row per CDR3 protein. The table includes almost 600,000 distinct CDR3 sequences, approximately 13% detected once. The V gene's germline CDR1 is SNHLY and CDR2 FYNNEI. The CDR3 is 11 amino acids. Trimming took off 6 bases at V and 7 bases at J, with 7 bases between the two ends.

The origin of this receptor is a young woman with Graves' hyperthyroidism that later progressed to Graves' ophthalmopathy. Material: blood. The rearrangement uses TRBV2 and TRBJ2-1; D call uncertain. In DNA, the CDR3 is TGTGCCAGCAGGTTGGGAAATGAGCAGTTCTTC. It encodes CASRLGNEQFF.